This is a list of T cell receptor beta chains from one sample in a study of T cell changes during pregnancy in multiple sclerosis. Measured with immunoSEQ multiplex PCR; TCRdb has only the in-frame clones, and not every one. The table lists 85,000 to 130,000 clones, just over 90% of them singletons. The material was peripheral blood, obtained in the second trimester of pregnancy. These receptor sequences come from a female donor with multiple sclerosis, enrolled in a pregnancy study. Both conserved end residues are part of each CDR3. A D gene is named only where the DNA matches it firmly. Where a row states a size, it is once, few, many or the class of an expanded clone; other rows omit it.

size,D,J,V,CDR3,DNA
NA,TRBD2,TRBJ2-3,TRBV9,CASSVAGGEGTDTQYF,TGTGCCAGCAGCGTAGCGGGGGGGGAAGGGACAGATACGCAGTATTTT
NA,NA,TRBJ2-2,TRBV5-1,CASSLRLGTGELFF,TGCGCCAGCAGCTTACGCCTAGGCACCGGGGAGCTGTTTTTT
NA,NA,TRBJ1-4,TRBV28,CATRLNEKLFF,TGTGCCACCAGACTGAATGAAAAACTGTTTTTT
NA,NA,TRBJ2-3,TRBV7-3,CASSLAGAGTQYF,TGTGCCAGCAGCTTAGCTGGGGCTGGGACGCAGTATTTT
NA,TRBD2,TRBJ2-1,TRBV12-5,CASGNPGTSGRNEQFF,TGTGCTAGTGGTAACCCCGGGACTAGCGGGAGAAATGAGCAGTTCTTC
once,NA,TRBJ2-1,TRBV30,CAWSVRGGQGVAFF,TGTGCCTGGAGTGTACGGGGGGGCCAGGGGGTCGCGTTCTTC
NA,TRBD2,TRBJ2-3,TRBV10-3,CAISEPGLAGGMGDTQYF,TGTGCCATCAGTGAGCCGGGACTAGCGGGGGGTATGGGAGATACGCAGTATTTT
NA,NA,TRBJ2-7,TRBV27,CASSLIGQGSNEQYF,TGTGCCAGCAGTTTAATCGGGCAGGGGAGCAACGAGCAGTACTTC
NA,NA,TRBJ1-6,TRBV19,CASTEGQSLHF,TGTGCCAGTACCGAAGGACAGTCCCTCCACTTT
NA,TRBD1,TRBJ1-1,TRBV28,CASSTWTGVLRTEAFF,TGTGCCAGCAGCACATGGACAGGGGTATTGAGAACTGAAGCTTTCTTT
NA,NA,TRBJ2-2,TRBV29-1,CSGSTSTGELFF,TGCAGCGGAAGTACTAGCACCGGGGAGCTGTTTTTT
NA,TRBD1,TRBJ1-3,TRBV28,CASIGQGTGLTGNTIYF,TGTGCCAGCATCGGACAGGGGACAGGGCTGACTGGAAACACCATATATTTT
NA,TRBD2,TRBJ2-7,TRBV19,CASSMSTSGSYEQYF,TGTGCCAGTAGTATGTCTACTAGCGGATCCTACGAGCAGTACTTC
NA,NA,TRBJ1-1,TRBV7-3,CASSLYRGTEAFF,TGTGCCAGCAGCCTATATCGAGGGACTGAAGCTTTCTTT
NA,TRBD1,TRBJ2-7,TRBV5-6,CASSSRGTGTGEQYF,TGTGCCAGCAGTTCGCGGGGGACAGGGACGGGCGAGCAGTACTTC
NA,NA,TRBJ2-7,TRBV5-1,CASSLVSVSYEQYF,TGCGCCAGCAGCTTGGTGTCCGTGAGCTACGAGCAGTACTTC